A selection of T cell receptor beta chains follows, all from one sample in a study of cytomegalovirus exposure and HLA in healthy donors. The protocol was immunoSEQ multiplex PCR, while the TCRdb copy is restricted to in-frame clones and leaves out a portion. Of approximately 120,000 clones listed, around 77% are singletons. Sample: PBMCs. These receptors were collected from a man in his fifties in good health and CMV-seronegative. CDR3s include the opening cysteine and the closing phenylalanine or tryptophan. Fields, in order: CDR3 DNA, CDR3 protein, clone size, V gene, J gene, D gene. A D gene is named only where the DNA matches it firmly. Only part of the rows carry a size: once, few, many, or a class if the clone is expanded.

cdr3_nt: TGTGCCAGCATGGCACGGCTGGGAGCGGTCAACACCGGGGAGCTGTTTTTT
cdr3_aa: CASMARLGAVNTGELFF
clone_size: -
v_call: TRBV25-1
j_call: TRBJ2-2
d_call: -

cdr3_nt: TGCACCAGCAGCCCCCGGGACAGGGCGTACAATGAGCAGTTCTTC
cdr3_aa: CTSSPRDRAYNEQFF
clone_size: -
v_call: TRBV1
j_call: TRBJ2-1
d_call: -

cdr3_nt: TGTGCCAGCAGTCCTGCTGGACAGGGCTACTCCAACACTGAAGCTTTCTTT
cdr3_aa: CASSPAGQGYSNTEAFF
clone_size: -
v_call: TRBV28
j_call: TRBJ1-1
d_call: TRBD1

cdr3_nt: TGCGCCAGCAGCTCCTCCGGGACAGGGAGGTCTGAAGCTTTCTTT
cdr3_aa: CASSSSGTGRSEAFF
clone_size: few
v_call: TRBV5-1
j_call: TRBJ1-1
d_call: TRBD1

cdr3_nt: TGTGCCAGTAGTGACAGGGCAACTAACTATGGCTACACCTTC
cdr3_aa: CASSDRATNYGYTF
clone_size: -
v_call: TRBV19
j_call: TRBJ1-2
d_call: TRBD1

cdr3_nt: TGTGTCGCTCGGACAGGGTCGGTAAATCAGCCCCAGCATTTT
cdr3_aa: CVARTGSVNQPQHF
clone_size: -
v_call: TRBV28
j_call: TRBJ1-5
d_call: TRBD1

cdr3_nt: TGTGCCAGCAGGACGACAGGGTACAATGAGCAGTTCTTC
cdr3_aa: CASRTTGYNEQFF
clone_size: -
v_call: TRBV27
j_call: TRBJ2-1
d_call: TRBD1

cdr3_nt: TGTGCCTGGAGTGTACCTCAAAGGACAGGGTCTAATGAAAAACTGTTTTTT
cdr3_aa: CAWSVPQRTGSNEKLFF
clone_size: few
v_call: TRBV30
j_call: TRBJ1-4
d_call: TRBD1

cdr3_nt: TGCGCCAGCAGCTTGGGGGGCGGGGGGAGCGGTGAGCAGTTCTTC
cdr3_aa: CASSLGGGGSGEQFF
clone_size: -
v_call: TRBV5-1
j_call: TRBJ2-1
d_call: TRBD2

cdr3_nt: TGTGCCAGCATAGCGGGAGGAGTCGATGAGCAGTTCTTC
cdr3_aa: CASIAGGVDEQFF
clone_size: -
v_call: TRBV6-1
j_call: TRBJ2-1
d_call: TRBD2

cdr3_nt: TGTGCCAGTAGTATAGTAGCTGAAAATGGCTACACCTTC
cdr3_aa: CASSIVAENGYTF
clone_size: -
v_call: TRBV19
j_call: TRBJ1-2
d_call: -

cdr3_nt: TGTGCCATCAGAAACCGGGACAGGGCCTCGAGCACTGAAGCTTTCTTT
cdr3_aa: CAIRNRDRASSTEAFF
clone_size: -
v_call: TRBV10-3
j_call: TRBJ1-1
d_call: TRBD1

cdr3_nt: TGTGCCAGCAGTTTATCAAAGGGGTCCCACGAGCAGTACTTC
cdr3_aa: CASSLSKGSHEQYF
clone_size: -
v_call: TRBV28
j_call: TRBJ2-7
d_call: -

cdr3_nt: TGTGCCAGCAGGCTACAGGGAGCTGGGGCCAACGTCCTGACTTTC
cdr3_aa: CASRLQGAGANVLTF
clone_size: -
v_call: TRBV6-1
j_call: TRBJ2-6
d_call: -

cdr3_nt: TGTGCCAGCAGTTACTCCCGGGACAGATCCAATGAGCAGTTCTTC
cdr3_aa: CASSYSRDRSNEQFF
clone_size: once
v_call: TRBV6-5
j_call: TRBJ2-1
d_call: TRBD1

cdr3_nt: TGCGCCAGCAGTTCTGGGACTAGCTCCTACAATGAGCAGTTCTTC
cdr3_aa: CASSSGTSSYNEQFF
clone_size: few
v_call: TRBV10-1
j_call: TRBJ2-1
d_call: TRBD2

cdr3_nt: TGTGCCAGCAGTTTACCCCCTATCTCCTACGAGCAGTACTTC
cdr3_aa: CASSLPPISYEQYF
clone_size: once
v_call: TRBV28
j_call: TRBJ2-7
d_call: -

cdr3_nt: TGTGCCAGCAGCCCTAACGGGTGGACTGAAGCTTTCTTT
cdr3_aa: CASSPNGWTEAFF
clone_size: once
v_call: TRBV2
j_call: TRBJ1-1
d_call: -

cdr3_nt: TGCGCCAGCAGCTTCGAGATTTCCCCCACAGATACGCAGTATTTT
cdr3_aa: CASSFEISPTDTQYF
clone_size: -
v_call: TRBV5-1
j_call: TRBJ2-3
d_call: -

cdr3_nt: TGCGCCAGCAGCTTGGCCGGGGGTAGAAACACCATATATTTT
cdr3_aa: CASSLAGGRNTIYF
clone_size: -
v_call: TRBV5-1
j_call: TRBJ1-3
d_call: -

cdr3_nt: TGTGCCTCAGGCTCTGGAAACACCATATATTTT
cdr3_aa: CASGSGNTIYF
clone_size: -
v_call: TRBV10-3
j_call: TRBJ1-3
d_call: -

cdr3_nt: TGTGCCAGCAGTTTATCGGGCGGGAGAGTCGACGAGCAGTACTTC
cdr3_aa: CASSLSGGRVDEQYF
clone_size: -
v_call: TRBV27
j_call: TRBJ2-7
d_call: TRBD2

cdr3_nt: TGTGCCAGCAGTTGGGGGACACAGGGGGCCACTGAAGCTTTCTTT
cdr3_aa: CASSWGTQGATEAFF
clone_size: -
v_call: TRBV27
j_call: TRBJ1-1
d_call: TRBD1

cdr3_nt: TGCGCCAGCAGCTTGGAAGGCACAGGCGCTTCCTACGAGCAGTACTTC
cdr3_aa: CASSLEGTGASYEQYF
clone_size: -
v_call: TRBV5-1
j_call: TRBJ2-7
d_call: -

cdr3_nt: TGTGCCAGCAGTGAAGAGGCGGGAAATCAGCCCCAGCATTTT
cdr3_aa: CASSEEAGNQPQHF
clone_size: -
v_call: TRBV2
j_call: TRBJ1-5
d_call: -

cdr3_nt: TGTGCCAGCAGCTTAGGCCTGGCGGGAGAAGAGCAGTTCTTC
cdr3_aa: CASSLGLAGEEQFF
clone_size: -
v_call: TRBV7-9
j_call: TRBJ2-1
d_call: TRBD2

cdr3_nt: TGTGCCAGCACATCGACAGGGGTCCATGGCTACACCTTC
cdr3_aa: CASTSTGVHGYTF
clone_size: -
v_call: TRBV19
j_call: TRBJ1-2
d_call: TRBD1

cdr3_nt: TGTGCCAGCAGCTCCCGGGACAGAGGAACCTACGAGCAGTACTTC
cdr3_aa: CASSSRDRGTYEQYF
clone_size: -
v_call: TRBV11-1
j_call: TRBJ2-7
d_call: TRBD1

cdr3_nt: TGTGCCAGCAGTGAAGGCTACTCCACAGATACGCAGTATTTT
cdr3_aa: CASSEGYSTDTQYF
clone_size: -
v_call: TRBV6-1
j_call: TRBJ2-3
d_call: -

cdr3_nt: TGTGCCAGCAGCTTACGGGGGGCTAACAATGAGCAGTTCTTC
cdr3_aa: CASSLRGANNEQFF
clone_size: -
v_call: TRBV5-5
j_call: TRBJ2-1
d_call: -

cdr3_nt: TGTGCCAGCAGCAAAGCGGGACAGGGTCGGGGGACCGGGGAGCTGTTTTTT
cdr3_aa: CASSKAGQGRGTGELFF
clone_size: -
v_call: TRBV9
j_call: TRBJ2-2
d_call: TRBD1